What follows describes a single T cell receptor beta chain. Using immunoSEQ multiplex PCR, the repertoire was profiled, and TCRdb retains in-frame clones only, with some absent. The repertoire consists of roughly 60,000 clones, with 86% occurring once and the leading ten covering 5.1%. The data are from a study of technical replicates of blood from several donors. The CDR3 runs 15 residues. Germline V gives CDR1 LNHDA, CDR2 SQIVND (reference sequence). The germline V and J ends were trimmed by 0 bases and 8 bases, with 15 bases remaining between them. This clonotype was sampled from a human donor in good health. Some clones in this sample may be carry-over from other donors' samples. The chain is built from TRBV19 and TRBJ2-3; D is perhaps TRBD2 (6 bases). The specimen sequenced was PBMCs. The CDR3 loop reads CASSIDPNLGGTQYF. CDR3 bases: TGTGCCAGTAGTATAGATCCAAACTTGGGGGGTACGCAGTATTTT. The full variable domain, with the rest looked up from reference TRBV19 and TRBJ2-3, is DGGITQSPKYLFRKEGQNVTLSCEQNLNHDAMYWYRQDPGQGLRLIYYSQIVNDFQKGDIAEGYSVSREKKESFPLTVTSAQKNPTAFYLCASSIDPNLGGTQYFGPGTRLTVL.